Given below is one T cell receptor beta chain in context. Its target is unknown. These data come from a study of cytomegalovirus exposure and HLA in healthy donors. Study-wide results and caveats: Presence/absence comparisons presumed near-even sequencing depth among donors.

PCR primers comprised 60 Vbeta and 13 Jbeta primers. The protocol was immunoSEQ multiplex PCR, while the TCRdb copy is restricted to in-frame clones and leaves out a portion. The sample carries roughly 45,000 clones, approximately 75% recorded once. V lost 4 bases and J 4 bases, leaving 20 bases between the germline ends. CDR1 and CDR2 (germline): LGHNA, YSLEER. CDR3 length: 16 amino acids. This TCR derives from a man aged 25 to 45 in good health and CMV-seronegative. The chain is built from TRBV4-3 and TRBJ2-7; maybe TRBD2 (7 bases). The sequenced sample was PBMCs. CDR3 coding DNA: TGCGCCAGCAGCCCGTCCGGGGGGCAGGGTAAATACGAGCAGTACTTC. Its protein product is CASSPSGGQGKYEQYF.